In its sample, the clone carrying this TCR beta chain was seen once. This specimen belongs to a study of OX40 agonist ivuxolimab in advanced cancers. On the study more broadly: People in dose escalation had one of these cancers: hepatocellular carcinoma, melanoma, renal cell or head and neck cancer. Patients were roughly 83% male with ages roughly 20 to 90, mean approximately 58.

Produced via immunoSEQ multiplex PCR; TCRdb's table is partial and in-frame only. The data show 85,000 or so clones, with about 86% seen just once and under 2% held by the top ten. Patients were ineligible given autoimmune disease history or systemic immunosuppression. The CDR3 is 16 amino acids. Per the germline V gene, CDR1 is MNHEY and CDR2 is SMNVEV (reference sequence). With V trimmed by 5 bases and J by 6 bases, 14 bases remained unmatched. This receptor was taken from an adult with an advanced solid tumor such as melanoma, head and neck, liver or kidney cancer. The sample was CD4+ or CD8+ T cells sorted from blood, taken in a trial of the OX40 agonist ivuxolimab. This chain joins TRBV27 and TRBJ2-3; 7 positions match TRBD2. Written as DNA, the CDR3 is TGTGCCAGCAGTATCTTTTCGGGGGGACTTGCGGATACGCAGTATTTT. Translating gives CASSIFSGGLADTQYF.